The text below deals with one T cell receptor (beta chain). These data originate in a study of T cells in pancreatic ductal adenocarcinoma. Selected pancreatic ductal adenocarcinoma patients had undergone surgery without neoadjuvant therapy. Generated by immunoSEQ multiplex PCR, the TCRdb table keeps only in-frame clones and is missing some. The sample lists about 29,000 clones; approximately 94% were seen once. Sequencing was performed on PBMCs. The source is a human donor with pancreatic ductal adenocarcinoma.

CDR3 loop: CASSPAARRDRGAEAFF. The CDR3 DNA reads TGTGCCAGCAGCCCCGCCGCCCGCCGGGACAGGGGCGCTGAAGCTTTCTTT. V gene TRBV7-8 combines with J gene TRBJ1-1; 10 positions match TRBD1. J was trimmed by 6 bases and V by 5 bases; bases with no gene match: 15. CDR3 length: 17 amino acids. Germline V gives CDR1 SGHVS, CDR2 FQNEAQ.